The next 17 T cell receptor beta chains were all read from a single sample in a study of regulatory T cells in long-lasting Graves disease. Time point given: newly diagnosed GD, antithyroid drugs for less than 3 months. Isolated PBMC RNA provided the starting material for the TCR library. Both iRepertoire HTBI primers and Arm-PCR of CDR3 regions were used to build the TCR beta libraries. MiXCR was run by TCRdb on the multiplex PCR reads, yielding one entry per CDR3 protein. The sample carries roughly 350,000 distinct CDR3 sequences, roughly 17% recorded once. The same data also contributed to another study, on T cells in Graves' hyperthyroidism and ophthalmopathy.

The starting material was peripheral blood mononuclear cells (PBMCs), obtained at new diagnosis, from a patient treated with antithyroid drugs. All receptors derive from a man aged 40-50 years with Graves disease.

The rearrangement uses TRBV9 and TRBJ2-1; a possible D gene is TRBD2 (7 bases). The CDR3 is 16 residues long. Germline CDR1 SGDLS, CDR2 YYNGEE. The V gene lost 0 bases and the J gene lost 4 bases, with 14 bases spanning the gap. The CDR3 DNA follows: TGTGCCAGCAGCGTAGCCGGGCGGGGGCATTACAATGAGCAGTTCTTC. Its translation is CASSVAGRGHYNEQFF.

This clonotype appeared many times. V gene TRBV7-3 combines with J gene TRBJ2-1; TRBD2 matches at 8 bases. This CDR3 is 15 amino acids long. V shed 5 bases, J shed 1 base, and the junction held 4 bases outside the gene matches. The V gene's germline CDR1 is SGHTA and CDR2 FQGTGA. As DNA, the CDR3 is TGTGCCAGCAGCCGGGGGGGCCAGTCCTACAATGAGCAGTTCTTC. It encodes CASSRGGQSYNEQFF.

This clonotype came up many times. The rearrangement links TRBV13 to TRBJ2-5; 8 nucleotides align to TRBD2. The CDR3 contains 14 residues. Trimming cost V 6 bases and J 6 bases; bases outside gene matches: 9. Germline CDR1 PRHDT, CDR2 FYEKMQ (reference sequence). The CDR3: CASRVAGQIKTQYF. CDR3 sequence (DNA): TGTGCCAGCAGAGTAGCGGGGCAAATAAAGACCCAGTACTTC.

This clonotype was recorded at least ten times. The chain employs TRBV5-1 and TRBJ2-1; D gene uncertain. The germline V and J ends were trimmed by 0 bases and 0 bases, with 7 bases remaining between them. Per germline, CDR1 SGHRS and CDR2 YFSETQ. The CDR3 has 15 residues. CDR3 nucleotide sequence: TGCGCCAGCAGCTTGGGACCTACCTCCTACAATGAGCAGTTCTTC. Translating it yields CASSLGPTSYNEQFF.

Remarks on this clonotype: A read error is possible here, since a much larger clone lies one base away. The CDR3 end shows no conserved phenylalanine or tryptophan, and so a read error is likely. The rearrangement joins TRBV12-3 or TRBV12-4 to TRBJ2-1, with D tentatively TRBD2 (6 bases). The CDR3 consists of 15 residues. Trimming removed 6 bases at V and 0 bases at J, with 12 bases between. The CDR3 sequence: CASSRGGSSYNEQFL. CDR3 DNA: TGTGCCAGCAGCCGTGGGGGGAGCTCCTACAATGAGCAGTTCCTC.

This chain joins TRBV5-1 and TRBJ2-5; 11 bases are shared with TRBD2. Trimming cost V 0 bases and J 3 bases; bases outside gene matches: 4. The CDR3 totals 16 residues. Per germline, CDR1 SGHRS and CDR2 YFSETQ. The CDR3, as DNA: TGCGCCAGCAGCTTGGAGCTAGCGGGGGGCGAAGAGACCCAGTACTTC. It is translated as CASSLELAGGEETQYF. Supplemented by reference TRBV5-1 and TRBJ2-5, the full variable domain reads KAGVTQTPRYLIKTRGQQVTLSCSPISGHRSVSWYQQTPGQGLQFLFEYFSETQRNKGNFPGRFSGRQFSNSRSEMNVSTLELGDSALYLCASSLELAGGEETQYFGPGTRLLVL.

This clonotype was recorded many times. The chain carries TRBV15 and TRBJ2-7; weak D call: TRBD1 (6 bases). V was clipped by 2 bases and J by 2 bases, with 10 bases between them. CDR1 is LNHNV and CDR2 is YYDKDF in the germline V gene (reference sequence). This CDR3 spans 14 amino acids. This CDR3 is CATSRQGHPYEQYF. The DNA for the CDR3 is TGTGCCACCAGCAGACAGGGACATCCCTACGAGCAGTACTTC.

J is TRBJ2-5 and V is TRBV7-2; the match to TRBD2 covers 7 bases. The CDR3 extends over 13 amino acids. V lost 1 base and J lost 13; bases outside the gene matches: 9. Germline V gene lookup returns CDR1 SGHTA and CDR2 FQGNSA. The CDR3 sequence is CASSLVSGGDTYF. The CDR3 DNA follows: TGTGCCAGCAGCTTAGTCTCTGGGGGGGATACGTACTTC.

This clonotype was recorded at least ten times. The chain has TRBV27 and TRBJ1-5; D uncertain. Germline CDR1 is MNHEY and CDR2 is SMNVEV (reference sequence). Between the trimmed V and J ends, which lost 2 bases and 1 base, there was a span of 9 bases. This CDR3 contains 15 residues. The CDR3 coding sequence is TGTGCCAGCAGTTTACGCAGGCCAAGCAATCAGCCCCAGCATTTT. Translated, it gives CASSLRRPSNQPQHF.

The chain is built from TRBV3-1 and TRBJ2-3; D gene uncertain. Germline loops: CDR1 LGHDT, CDR2 YNNKEL (reference sequence). With 1 base removed from V and 4 bases from J, the gap between germline ends came to 9 bases. This CDR3 has 14 residues. DNA of the CDR3: TGTGCCAGCAGCCAAGTTGGAGAGCCAGATACGCAGTATTTT. Translated, it gives CASSQVGEPDTQYF.

This clonotype was recorded many times. In DNA, the CDR3 is TGTGCCAGCAGCTTAAAGCGCGGCGGGGGCCTTGACTACGAGCAGTACTTC. This gives the protein CASSLKRGGGLDYEQYF. The chain couples TRBV11-1 to TRBJ2-7, with TRBD2 as a possible D gene (7 bases). From germline, CDR1 is SGHAT and CDR2 FQDESV (reference sequence). Trimming left V 2 bases short and J 3 bases short, with 20 bases between. The CDR3 totals 17 residues.

There are many counts of this clonotype. V and J are TRBV12-3 or TRBV12-4 and TRBJ1-4; D gene uncertain. Between the trimmed V and J ends, which lost 6 bases and 0 bases, there was a span of 5 bases. CDR3 size: 13 residues. The CDR3, as DNA: TGTGCCAGCAGGATTGCAACTAATGAAAAACTGTTTTTT. Translated: CASRIATNEKLFF.

This clonotype has at least ten counts. J is TRBJ2-7 and V is TRBV2; 11 bases map to TRBD1. The trim removed 3 bases at V and 5 bases at J, leaving 3 bases unmatched. CDR3 length: 14 amino acids. The germline CDR1 and CDR2 sequences are SNHLY and FYNNEI. CDR3: CASSEDRGRNEQYF. In nucleotides, the CDR3 is TGTGCCAGCAGTGAGGACAGGGGGCGAAACGAGCAGTACTTC.

There are many counts of this clonotype. This sequence joins TRBV7-6 and TRBJ2-7; no reliable D call. The V and J ends lost 3 bases and 2 bases respectively, with 5 bases between them. The V gene's germline CDR1 is SGHVS and CDR2 FNYEAQ. The CDR3 totals 12 residues. The CDR3 here is CASSLDPYEQYF. The CDR3 region has the DNA TGTGCCAGCAGCTTGGACCCCTACGAGCAGTACTTC.

The rearrangement joins TRBV5-1 to TRBJ1-4; 8 bases align to TRBD1. Germline lookup yields CDR1 SGHRS and CDR2 YFSETQ. The CDR3 runs 15 residues. Germline trimming cut 3 bases from V and 7 bases from J; bases unmatched to any gene: 8. In DNA, the CDR3 is TGCGCCAGCAGCTCCGACAGGGGTGCTGGTGAAAAACTGTTTTTT. It yields the protein CASSSDRGAGEKLFF.

This clonotype was seen repeatedly, ten times or more. V usage is TRBV30 and J usage is TRBJ2-4; the D gene is possibly TRBD1 (6 bases). V gave up 3 bases and J gave up 7 bases, with 13 bases separating them. Germline CDR1 is GTSNPN and CDR2 is SVGIG (reference sequence). The CDR3 runs to 13 residues. The CDR3 reads CAWRTGQHNIQYF. CDR3 in DNA: TGTGCCTGGAGGACTGGACAGCACAACATTCAGTACTTC.

This clonotype was seen many times. This chain connects TRBV28 to TRBJ2-3; TRBD2 aligns across 9 bases. V dropped 3 bases and J dropped 4; count of bases not matched to a gene: 8. The CDR3 contains 16 residues. CDR1 and CDR2 (germline): MDHEN, SYDVKM. CDR3 nucleotides: TGTGCCAGCAGTTTTTTGCTGCGGGGGGGCCCAGATACGCAGTATTTT. Translated: CASSFLLRGGPDTQYF.